This T cell receptor beta chain comes out of a study of blood T cell repertoires in COVID-19. The assay was immunoSEQ multiplex PCR, and TCRdb's table has in-frame clones only and misses some. The sample consists of roughly 290,000 clones, about 85% of them appearing once. The CDR3 is made up of 14 amino acids. Germline loops: CDR1 SGDLS, CDR2 YYNGEE. The V gene end was trimmed by 4 bases and the J gene end by 3 bases; junction bases not matched to a gene: 6. The V gene is TRBV9, the J gene TRBJ1-1; 7 nucleotides align to TRBD1. The source is a human donor with COVID-19, enrolled during active disease. The donor label of this sample is uncertain. Sequencing input: peripheral blood. In DNA, the CDR3 is TGTGCCAGCAGCACCCACACAGGGGACACTGAAGCTTTCTTT. Its protein product is CASSTHTGDTEAFF.